This T cell receptor (beta chain) was documented in a study of cytomegalovirus exposure and HLA in healthy donors (dated by TCRdb to 2017 to 2019). Context from the whole study: According to an earlier analysis of 587 of the donors, about 179 million T cells yielded 117 million unique TCR beta sequences and roughly 280 Gb of sequence data. An early release covering approximately 600 HLA-typed donors comprised approximately 290 gigabases of sequencing data and some 79 million unique TCR sequences. The genetic ancestry cluster associated with self-reported Caucasian donors included roughly 84% of the roughly 360 genotyped donors. The study aimed to test whether cataloging public T cell receptors could reveal signatures of past pathogen exposure. The study profiled the T cell repertoires of hundreds of subjects by immunosequencing and related them to cytomegalovirus serostatus. Along with the approximately 600-subject first cohort, a separate validation cohort of approximately 110 different subjects was used. High-throughput TCR immunosequencing, statistical association of individual TCRs with disease status, and machine learning were combined to predict cytomegalovirus infection status. In a later analysis, previously published TCR beta repertoires from 666 donors were re-analyzed and high-resolution HLA genotyping was added so that TCR occurrence patterns could be studied. In the later analysis, no new phenotypic data were used to find candidate immune exposures; instead, reliance was placed on TCR beta sequences and their occurrence across donors. An earlier analysis of about 620 of the donors applied high-throughput TCR beta sequencing to assess whether each TCR beta V gene segment acted as functional or pseudogenic. Alongside the repertoire data, information on donor age, sex, ethnicity and CMV serostatus was compiled. Genome-wide SNP genotypes for about 65% of the 666 donors were used in a later genetic analysis, which treated that subset as a discovery cohort. All discovery cohort repertoires had been generated using a single sequencing platform. Both class I and class II loci were covered by HLA typing, at four-digit resolution. The number of donors typed differed by locus, with roughly 629-640 for A, B, C, DRB1 and DQB1, roughly 520 for DQA1, over 600 for DPA1, and some 440 for DPB1. Roughly 5 DR-DQ haplotypes were handled as single units for association and clustering because linkage in the cohort was strong. Among several hundred genotyped donors of the cohort, an average of roughly 230,000 unique TCR beta nucleotide sequences was sequenced per donor, of which about 19% were non-productive. Beyond this particular receptor, the publication reports: A later analysis reported that several top co-occurrence clusters appeared linked to parvovirus B19, influenza, CMV and Epstein-Barr virus. The earlier analysis of nearly 600 of the donors excluded around 17 rarely observed V segments, including chromosome 9 orphons, because counts were too low. In a later analysis, HLA-associated TCR beta chains showed more clonal expansion and lower generation probabilities than non-associated chains that were equally common. According to a later analysis, most CMV-associated TCR beta chains appeared to be HLA-restricted, and the HLA associations seemed to be driven largely by CMV exposure. In an earlier analysis of under 600 of the donors, most TCR beta V segments were observed in productive rearrangements about 90% or about 30% of the time, broadly matching IMGT annotations. The only immune exposure information available for the cohort was CMV serostatus. Sequencing depth was assumed to be roughly uniform across donors in the presence/absence analyses, though that assumption may not hold. In the study, approximately 150 TCR beta chains were listed as associated with cytomegalovirus. A later analysis found that TCR association rates varied across HLA loci, with DRB1 alleles showing the most associated TCRs and HLA-C alleles the fewest. Linkage disequilibrium might explain the correlated functional status among segregating V segments, but an unknown experimental factor could not be ruled out. Three of the identified cytomegalovirus-associated TCR beta chains were confirmed in vitro to be specific for cytomegalovirus antigens. In a later analysis, around 17,000 TCR beta sequences were associated with specific HLA alleles at a false discovery rate of 0.05. According to the authors, the approach could potentially be generalized to other disease states and immunological phenotypes. Because the 87-base-pair reads could not distinguish some IMGT-functional V segments, including TRBV6-2 and TRBV6-3, those segments were excluded. In a later genetic analysis, fewer N-insertions in productive TCRs were reported among donors in an Asian-associated ancestry cluster than the roughly 700-donor mean. A cluster of highly shared sequence variants was judged likely to be a technical artifact of the sequencing pipeline. Most TCR sequences were observed very rarely across donors, whereas some public TCRs were present in many individuals. A later genetic analysis associated a missense DCLRE1C variant with V-gene and J-gene trimming of TCR beta chains, and an independent cohort replicated the association. Because HLA typing was missing for some donors at each locus, association tests included only the typed subset. Cytomegalovirus status was reported to be diagnosed by the classifier with high specificity and sensitivity in both the original and validation cohorts. When HLA alleles, especially DR and DQ, strongly co-occurred, TCR associations were difficult to assign to individual alleles. Only TCR beta chains were sequenced in this cohort, and the absence of alpha or paired-chain data limited detectable features. A further reported finding was that TCR beta sequences accurately predicted the HLA-A and HLA-B alleles for most subjects in the first cohort.

Library prep was done by the immunoSEQ multiplex PCR assay. A mixture of 60 forward primers for TCR Vbeta segments and 13 reverse primers for TCR Jbeta segments was used in the multiplex PCR. The CDR3 region of rearranged TCR beta genes was amplified from genomic DNA by a multiplex PCR assay. Amplified TCR beta libraries were sequenced as 87-base-pair reads on the Illumina HiSeq System. The authors' pipeline ran thus. In a later analysis, some 80 million unique TCR beta chains were counted across the 500 to 850 repertoires, and around 11 million of these chains were shared by at least two donors. A nearest-neighbor algorithm error-corrected the raw reads and collapsed the reads into unique sequences, merging closely related sequences to remove PCR and sequencing errors. Alignment of CDR3 sequences to IMGT reference sequences was used to assign V, D and J gene segments. For a sequence to be retained, a match of at least six nucleotides was required to both a V gene segment and a J gene segment. Rearrangements were called productive when the CDR3 lacked stop codons and stayed in frame with V and J; all others were non-productive. Following IMGT convention, CDR3 was defined as the stretch from the second conserved V-encoded cysteine up to the conserved J-encoded phenylalanine. The earlier analysis of about 500 of the donors excluded sequences that lacked an unambiguous match to a single V gene segment. In an earlier analysis of 450 to 750 of the donors, a V segment was called functional when productive rearrangements were above 56.7%, and segregating when the standard deviation between donors exceeded 5%. A statistical classification framework was built for diagnosing cytomegalovirus status from the catalog of TCR beta chain sequences. A later analysis assigned V and J genes by comparing TCR nucleotide sequences with IMGT/GENE-DB human TR gene sequences. In a later analysis, CDR3 sequences and most-parsimonious VDJ recombination scenarios were assigned using the TCRdist pipeline. A later analysis defined each TCR beta chain by its CDR3 amino acid sequence plus V-gene family, and excluded reads lacking a unique V-gene family. In a later analysis, fewer than 600 highly shared, low-generation-probability nucleotide sequences were removed to address suspected cross-contamination and a sequencing artifact. A later analysis calculated a clonal expansion index for each public chain from normalized within-repertoire ranks of inferred template counts. A later analysis computed generation probabilities with a VDJ recombination model fitted to out-of-frame rearrangements, and checked the results against IGoR. In a later analysis, TCR-TCR, TCR-HLA and TCR-CMV co-occurrence was scored with hypergeometric tests, and a repertoire-size bias correction was applied to TCR pairs. To estimate false discovery rates, a later analysis permuted the HLA or CMV assignments 20 times. In a later analysis, co-occurring TCRs were grouped using DBSCAN, and TCRdist sequence similarity was added for clustering within HLA-allele-positive subsets. Repertoires with fewer than 30,000 or more than 120,000 public chains, plus five repertoires with anomalous nucleotide sharing, were excluded from co-occurrence clustering. TCRdb retrieved this table from immuneACCESS and kept in-frame rearrangements only. Not all clones are present; in checked studies, unresolved V genes account for under half, and no reason is known for the remainder. V, J and clone size derive from that table, while D and trimming were established from the DNA sequence. The sample contains 95,000 to 150,000 clones, around three quarters of them found a single time. Approximately 13% of the sample is in the top ten clones.

In the case of this clone: The specificity of this receptor is unknown. Base qualities are not recorded, but no much larger clone differs from it by a single base.

In total, over 600 healthy bone marrow donors made up the cohort. All cohort members were sampled while nominally healthy, although unrecorded immune exposures were likely present. The donor tested CMV seropositive and was one of the 289 seropositive cohort members. A peripheral blood sample was collected from each donor, and TCR beta sequencing was performed on peripheral blood mononuclear cells. Genomic DNA extraction from the blood cell samples was performed with the Qiagen DNeasy Blood Extraction Kit. From cysteine to phenylalanine, the CDR3 is 18 amino acids long. Only the CDR3 DNA is retained, 54 bases long and in frame from the first base. V lost 2 bases and J lost 7 bases, and the count of bases not matched to a germline gene is 16. CDR1 and CDR2 were assigned from the germline V gene (reference sequence) as SEHNR and FQNEAQ.

This TCR was recovered from a woman aged 60-75 years in good health and CMV-seropositive. In this chain, TRBV7-9 is recombined with TRBJ2-4; the central 8 bases match TRBD2. The sample comprised PBMCs. CDR3 sequence: CASSLYVGARGGGNIQYF. The DNA sequence is as follows: TGTGCCAGCAGCTTATATGTCGGAGCTCGGGGGGGCGGCAACATTCAGTACTTC. Supplemented by the reference TRBV7-9 and TRBJ2-4 proteins around the CDR3, the complete variable domain is DTGVSQNPRHKITKRGQNVTFRCDPISEHNRLYWYRQTLGQGPEFLTYFQNEAQLEKSRLLSDRFSAERPKGSFSTLEIQRTEQGDSAMYLCASSLYVGARGGGNIQYFGAGTRLSVL.